Listed below are T cell receptor beta chains from one sample, sequenced in a study of cytotoxic CD8 clonotypes in ibrutinib-treated CLL. Sequenced by immunoSEQ multiplex PCR; TCRdb stores in-frame clones only, minus some. The table has roughly 15,000 clones, around 81% seen once. The source material was PBMCs, sampled before ibrutinib treatment. Source of these receptors: a human donor with chronic lymphocytic leukemia. The CDR3 runs from the conserved cysteine through the conserved F or W. Not every row has a clone size; where given, it reads once, few, many or a size class.

V gene | clone size | CDR3 protein
TRBV27 | NA | CASKQLGSNQPQHF
TRBV7-9 | NA | CASSPQGRPDQPQHF
TRBV6-5 | NA | CASSYGSGSPYNEQFF
TRBV18 | once | CASSRQGPPEEKLFF
TRBV10-3 | NA | CATGTGMNTEAFF
TRBV19 | once | CASKVGRDGSSGANVLTF
TRBV28 | NA | CASRPQAGNTIYF
TRBV9 | NA | CASSVKRGSGFGNTGELFF
TRBV4-3 | NA | CASSQETRTGVRVYNEQFF
TRBV5-1 | NA | CASSFYLYRNTEAFF
TRBV2 | NA | CASKGTGNTYEQYF
TRBV25-1 | NA | CAPRVTPPTGELFF
TRBV6-5 | NA | CASSSLAGGETQYF
TRBV28 | NA | CASMGPRNTEAFF
TRBV2 | NA | CATQWTAGVYEQYF
TRBV7-3 | NA | CASSLFLRYEQYF
TRBV7-8 | NA | CASSPDRVERYF
TRBV2 | NA | CASSVQGETQYF
TRBV29-1 | NA | CSVVRGGTASYEQYF
TRBV7-2 | NA | CASSLAPWRGSYEQYF
TRBV9 | NA | CASSGRLGFQSYEQYF
TRBV18 | NA | CASSQGQEETQYF
TRBV2 | NA | CASSMEKLFF
TRBV11-2 | NA | CASSLLRGGESTDTQYF
TRBV19 | few | CASSRQGVEQYF
TRBV18 | NA | CASSPSLGREGRSLSYEQYF
TRBV5-1 | NA | CASSTVLAGAGGELFF
TRBV28 | NA | CASSFSGRDEQYF
TRBV20-1 | NA | CSARVDDEQYF
TRBV10-3 | NA | CATRTETYEQYF
TRBV28 | NA | CASSLSLLGWGADTQYF
TRBV6-1 | NA | CASGTDDQETQYF
TRBV5-1 | few | CASSLAEGAGYTF
TRBV6-6 | NA | CATLTMTGKNTGELFF
TRBV7-2 | NA | CASSLVPLGTANPYGYTF
TRBV7-3 | NA | CASSLNGGPSYEQYF
TRBV28 | NA | CASSPTSGRHYEQYF
TRBV6-5 | few | CASSPISAHGQYF
TRBV6-6 | NA | CASSTGRVGEKLFF
TRBV28 | NA | CASNPTWGAGTEAFF
TRBV4-2 | NA | CASSQGTSGGSYNEQFF
TRBV27 | NA | CASRPERNTEAFF
TRBV27 | NA | CASGSEQYF
TRBV11-1 | NA | CASSPPGMETQYF
TRBV29-1 | NA | CSVTSGNQPQHF
TRBV10-1 | NA | CASSEYGGANTEAFF
TRBV28 | NA | CASSSQNSNQPQHF
TRBV7-9 | NA | CASSPEGGPTYEQYF